Below are 21 T cell receptor beta chains sequenced from a single sample in a study of blood T cell repertoires in COVID-19. The assay was immunoSEQ multiplex PCR, and TCRdb's table has in-frame clones only and misses some. The sample holds fewer than 300,000 clones, about 80% seen once. The sequencing input was peripheral blood. Receptor source: a woman over 75 with acute or convalescent COVID-19.

The V call is TRBV19, the J call TRBJ1-2; 8 bases line up with TRBD1. The CDR3 is 16 residues long. Germline V gene lookup returns CDR1 LNHDA and CDR2 SQIVND (reference sequence). Trimming cost V 5 bases and J 3 bases; bases outside gene matches: 11. DNA for the CDR3: TGTGCCAGTAGTCCAAACCACCGGACAGGGCACTATGGCTACACCTTC. Amino acids: CASSPNHRTGHYGYTF.

This clone was counted once. Within the sample, other DNA sequences also encode this same CDR3. The chain carries TRBV7-9 and TRBJ2-5, with D uncertain. Trimming stripped 5 bases from V and 2 bases from J, with 12 bases between. This CDR3 is 14 amino acids long. Germline CDR1 reads SEHNR; CDR2 reads FQNEAQ (reference sequence). CDR3 region: CASSLLQVQETQYF. CDR3 coding DNA: TGTGCCAGCAGCCTCCTCCAGGTTCAAGAGACCCAGTACTTC.

This clone has more than one count but fewer than ten. V is TRBV24-1 and J is TRBJ2-2; 10 bases are shared with TRBD2. The CDR3 length is 16 residues. V shed 4 bases and J 1 base; nucleotides not matched to a gene: 2. CDR1 and CDR2 from the germline V gene are KGHDR and SFDVKD. The CDR3 DNA reads TGTGCCACCAGTGACCCTAGCGGGGGGAACACCGGGGAGCTGTTTTTT. Amino acids: CATSDPSGGNTGELFF.

The chain uses TRBV27 and TRBJ1-2; tentatively, D is TRBD1 (5 bases). This CDR3 has 14 residues. Germline CDR1 MNHEY, CDR2 SMNVEV (reference sequence). V lost 6 bases, J lost 6 bases, and 17 bases lay in between. As DNA, the CDR3 is TGTGCCAGCAGCCGTTCTCAGGGAAATAATGGCTACACCTTC. Amino acids: CASSRSQGNNGYTF.

The chain has TRBV18 and TRBJ2-4; D may be TRBD1 (6 bases). This CDR3 is built from 12 residues. The germline V gene encodes CDR1 KGHSH and CDR2 LQKENI. Trimming removed 1 base from V and 12 bases from J, with 10 bases in between. The CDR3 region is CASSPQGDTQYF. The CDR3 region has the DNA TGTGCCAGCTCACCACAGGGGGACACTCAGTACTTC.

The rearrangement uses TRBV5-4 and TRBJ2-5; 13 nucleotides align to TRBD2. CDR1 and CDR2 from the germline V gene are SGHNT and YYREEE (reference sequence). V lost 4 bases, J lost 2 bases, and 8 bases stayed unmatched. The CDR3 extends over 17 amino acids. In nucleotides, the CDR3 is TGTGCCAGCAGCCCGGGAACTAGCGGGGGGGTACAAGAGACCCAGTACTTC. Translating gives CASSPGTSGGVQETQYF. Filled out from reference TRBV5-4 and TRBJ2-5, the complete variable domain reads ETGVTQSPTHLIKTRGQQVTLRCSSQSGHNTVSWYQQALGQGPQFIFQYYREEENGRGNFPPRFSGLQFPNYSSELNVNALELDDSALYLCASSPGTSGGVQETQYFGPGTRLLVL.

The chain combines TRBV12-3 or TRBV12-4 with TRBJ1-1; D possibly corresponds to TRBD1 (6 bases). Trimming shortened V by 6 bases and J by 3 bases, and 11 bases separated the two germline ends. CDR3 size: 13 residues. In nucleotides, the CDR3 is TGTGCCAGCAGCGTCAGGGGTGACACTGAAGCTTTCTTT. Residues: CASSVRGDTEAFF.

This clone was seen just once. This rearrangement joins TRBV7-9 to TRBJ1-1, with TRBD1 identical over 7 bases. The CDR3 length is 15 residues. Germline assignment: CDR1 SEHNR and CDR2 FQNEAQ (reference sequence). V was pared by 5 bases and J by 1 base, with 7 bases of the junction left unmatched. In DNA form, the CDR3 reads TGTGCCAGCAGCCAACCCGGGACAGCGAACACTGAAGCTTTCTTT. Residues: CASSQPGTANTEAFF.

V gene TRBV6-1 combines with J gene TRBJ1-2, with D maybe TRBD1 (5 bases). Germline-derived CDR1 and CDR2 are MNHNS and SASEGT. The V end lost 0 bases, the J end lost 5 bases, and 19 bases lay between the germline ends. The CDR3 has 17 amino acids. As DNA, the CDR3 is TGTGCCAGCAGTGAAGCCGTAACTCTCATTGGGGGGTATGGCTACACCTTC. Encoded protein: CASSEAVTLIGGYGYTF.

The chain carries TRBV10-3 and TRBJ2-3; possible D gene TRBD1, 5 bases. V was clipped by 2 bases and J by 4 bases, with 13 bases between them. The CDR3 has 15 residues. The germline gives CDR1 ENHRY, CDR2 SYGVKD. The CDR3: CAISEQGFNSDTQYF. The DNA for the CDR3 is TGTGCCATCAGTGAGCAGGGTTTTAACTCAGATACGCAGTATTTT.

The J gene is TRBJ2-5, the V gene TRBV6-5; maybe TRBD1 (7 bases). Between the trimmed V and J ends, which lost 10 bases and 6 bases, there was a span of 21 bases. This CDR3 has 14 residues. CDR1 and CDR2 (germline): MNHEY, SVGAGI. CDR3 sequence reads: CATDTTGAGKTQYF. The CDR3 DNA reads TGTGCCACGGACACCACAGGGGCGGGGAAGACCCAGTACTTC.

The CDR3 coding sequence is TGTGCCAGCAGCCCCGGGGGGGGATCGATTATGAACACTGAAGCTTTCTTT. It specifies CASSPGGGSIMNTEAFF. V and J are TRBV11-3 and TRBJ1-1; weak D call: TRBD1 (5 bases). V lost 5 bases to trimming and J lost 0 bases, with 19 bases between them. Germline CDR1 is SGHNT and CDR2 is YENEEA. CDR3 size: 17 residues.

This chain connects TRBV19 to TRBJ2-2, with TRBD1 as a possible D gene (5 bases). Trimming cost V 5 bases and J 5 bases, with 12 bases left between them. Germline V lookup: CDR1 LNHDA, CDR2 SQIVND (reference sequence). The CDR3 is made up of 14 amino acids. CDR3 residues: CASSVQVGTGELFF. CDR3 bases: TGTGCCAGTAGTGTACAGGTCGGAACCGGGGAGCTGTTTTTT.

This clone turned up a few times. This chain links TRBV5-1 with TRBJ1-5; 7 positions agree with TRBD1. The trim removed 4 bases at V and 5 bases at J, leaving 12 bases unmatched. Germline assignment: CDR1 SGHRS and CDR2 YFSETQ. CDR3 length: 16 residues. Here the CDR3 reads CASSPQPTGLDQPQHF. Written as DNA, the CDR3 is TGCGCCAGCAGCCCCCAACCGACAGGGTTGGATCAGCCCCAGCATTTT.

The V gene is TRBV9, the J gene TRBJ1-6; D perhaps matches TRBD1 (6 bases). V was pared by 4 bases and J by 10 bases, with 21 bases between. The CDR3 consists of 16 residues. Germline V gene lookup returns CDR1 SGDLS and CDR2 YYNGEE. This chain's CDR3 is CASSPSRGPDRSPLHF. CDR3 bases: TGTGCCAGCAGCCCGAGCAGGGGACCGGATAGATCACCCCTCCACTTT.

The chain combines TRBV4-1 with TRBJ2-7, with D possibly matching TRBD1 (5 bases). Germline V gene lookup returns CDR1 MGHRA and CDR2 YSYEKL. V shed 1 base and J shed 5 bases, with 12 bases lying between them. CDR3 length: 14 amino acids. This CDR3 reads CASSQVKGVHEQYF. As DNA, the CDR3 is TGCGCCAGCAGCCAAGTAAAAGGGGTCCACGAGCAGTACTTC.

The rearrangement links TRBV2 to TRBJ1-1, with D possibly matching TRBD1 (5 bases). This CDR3 has 11 residues. CDR1 and CDR2 from the germline V gene are SNHLY and FYNNEI. Trimming left V 6 bases short and J 11 bases short, with 13 bases between. The CDR3 loop reads CASRRTGGAFF. The DNA for the CDR3 is TGTGCCAGCAGGAGGACGGGGGGGGCTTTCTTT. The full variable domain, rest sourced from reference TRBV2 and TRBJ1-1, is EPEVTQTPSHQVTQMGQEVILRCVPISNHLYFYWYRQILGQKVEFLVSFYNNEISEKSEIFDDQFSVERPDGSNFTLKIRSTKLEDSAMYFCASRRTGGAFFGQGTRLTVV.

The rearrangement links TRBV5-1 to TRBJ2-7; 8 bases align to TRBD1. This CDR3 spans 13 amino acids. V lost 4 bases and J lost 3; bases outside the gene matches: 3. The germline V gene encodes CDR1 SGHRS and CDR2 YFSETQ. The DNA for the CDR3 is TGCGCCAGCAGCAGGGACAGGAGCTACGAGCAGTACTTC. This codes for CASSRDRSYEQYF.

V and J are TRBV27 and TRBJ2-7, with TRBD1 matching over 9 bases. There are 15 residues in the CDR3. The V gene end was trimmed by 2 bases and the J gene end by 1 base; junction bases not matched to a gene: 3. Germline V lookup: CDR1 MNHEY, CDR2 SMNVEV (reference sequence). CDR3 sequence reads: CASSLKTGGSYEQYF. The CDR3 nucleotides read TGTGCCAGCAGTTTAAAGACAGGGGGATCCTACGAGCAGTACTTC.

The chain combines TRBV5-1 with TRBJ2-2; 7 bases agree with TRBD1. In germline, CDR1 is SGHRS, CDR2 YFSETQ. V lost 3 bases, J lost 1 base, and 12 bases stayed unmatched. The CDR3 is 18 amino acids. The CDR3 protein is CASSSPLDRARNTGELFF. The CDR3 nucleotides are TGCGCCAGCAGCTCGCCGCTTGACAGGGCCCGGAACACCGGGGAGCTGTTTTTT. Combining the CDR3 with reference TRBV5-1 and TRBJ2-2 gives the whole variable domain KAGVTQTPRYLIKTRGQQVTLSCSPISGHRSVSWYQQTPGQGLQFLFEYFSETQRNKGNFPGRFSGRQFSNSRSEMNVSTLELGDSALYLCASSSPLDRARNTGELFFGEGSRLTVL.

The gene calls are TRBV5-4 and TRBJ1-2, with D unresolved. The CDR3 spans 14 residues. In germline, CDR1 is SGHNT, CDR2 YYREEE (reference sequence). Trimming stripped 3 bases from V and 0 bases from J, with 9 bases between. In DNA, the CDR3 is TGTGCCAGCAGCTCCCTTCTTACTAACTATGGCTACACCTTC. Residues: CASSSLLTNYGYTF.